Shown below are 25 T cell receptor beta chains from a single sample sequenced in a study of T cell repertoires in ileal Crohn's disease. Produced via immunoSEQ multiplex PCR; TCRdb's table is partial and in-frame only. The table records approximately 15,000 clones, approximately 70% of them present only once. Sequencing input: ileal tissue. The source of these receptors is an adult with Crohn's disease.

On this clone itself: This CDR3 is also generated by other DNA sequences in the sample. The rearrangement links TRBV27 to TRBJ1-2; perhaps TRBD1 as D (5 bases). There are 13 residues in the CDR3. V gave up 2 bases and J gave up 3 bases, with 7 bases separating them. Germline CDR1 MNHEY, CDR2 SMNVEV (reference sequence). Written as DNA, the CDR3 is TGTGCCAGCAGTTTAGGCAGGGACTATGGCTACACCTTC. As protein: CASSLGRDYGYTF.

The chain employs TRBV6-1 and TRBJ1-2; D gene ambiguous. The CDR3 spans 13 residues. V lost 3 bases and J 8 bases, leaving 13 bases between the germline ends. The germline gives CDR1 MNHNS, CDR2 SASEGT. As DNA, the CDR3 is TGTGCCAGCAGTGATCGAGAGGCCGGCGGCTACACCTTC. Translating it yields CASSDREAGGYTF.

The chain carries TRBV6-6 and TRBJ1-1; 7 bases line up with TRBD1. The germline CDR1 and CDR2 sequences are MNHNY and SVGAGI (reference sequence). The CDR3 consists of 14 residues. J lost 1 base, V lost 7 bases, and 6 bases had no gene match. CDR3 in amino acids: CASIRRQGNTEAFF. DNA for the CDR3: TGTGCCAGCATCCGAAGACAGGGGAACACTGAAGCTTTCTTT.

This chain uses TRBV6-4 with TRBJ2-3; 8 bases are a match to TRBD2. The CDR3 has 16 residues. Germline assignment: CDR1 MRHNA and CDR2 SNTAGT. V dropped 2 bases and J dropped 2; count of bases not matched to a gene: 6. CDR3 loop: CASSDGAGGHTDTQYF. CDR3 coding DNA: TGTGCCAGCAGTGACGGGGCGGGAGGCCACACAGATACGCAGTATTTT.

The V gene is TRBV6-5, the J gene TRBJ1-2, with 9 bases aligning to TRBD1. The CDR3 contains 15 residues. V shed 8 bases, J shed 2 bases, and the junction held 9 bases outside the gene matches. Germline lookup yields CDR1 MNHEY and CDR2 SVGAGI. CDR3 nucleotides: TGTGCCAGCGGCTATCCAGGGACAGGGAACTATGGCTACACCTTC. Translated: CASGYPGTGNYGYTF.

This clone was seen more than once but under ten times. The V call is TRBV10-2, the J call TRBJ2-4; D is unresolved. The CDR3 is made up of 14 amino acids. Germline V gene data show CDR1 as WSHSY and CDR2 as SAAADI. V was cut by 3 bases and J by 3 bases, with 9 bases left in between. The CDR3 DNA is TGCGCCAGCAGTGAACCCGGAGACAAAAACATTCAGTACTTC. Protein product: CASSEPGDKNIQYF.

V usage is TRBV6-1 and J usage is TRBJ2-5, with 12 bases aligning to TRBD2. Germline values: CDR1 MNHNS, CDR2 SASEGT. The CDR3 has 16 residues. With 0 bases clipped from V and 5 bases from J, the junction kept 4 bases outside the gene matches. The CDR3 here is CASSEALAGGYETQYF. The CDR3 DNA follows: TGTGCCAGCAGTGAAGCTCTAGCGGGGGGGTACGAGACCCAGTACTTC.

This clone was seen a single time. The rearrangement uses TRBV12-5 and TRBJ2-1; TRBD2 is a possible D gene (5 bases). V was shortened by 6 bases and J by 7 bases, with 7 bases between the two germline ends. CDR3 length: 11 residues. Germline CDR1 is LGHNT and CDR2 is FRNRAP. This CDR3 is CASGPGNEQFF. CDR3 DNA: TGTGCTAGTGGCCCGGGGAATGAGCAGTTCTTC.

The rearrangement joins TRBV29-1 to TRBJ2-1; 15 bases are a match to TRBD2. Germline CDR1 is SQVTM and CDR2 is ANQGSEA. The CDR3 covers 15 residues. V dropped 5 bases and J dropped 9; count of bases not matched to a gene: 8. The CDR3 coding sequence is TGCAGCGTTTTTGGACTAGCGGGGGGGAGTGGTGAGCAGTTCTTC. This encodes CSVFGLAGGSGEQFF.

The V and J genes are TRBV6-1 and TRBJ2-5; 10 nucleotides agree with TRBD1. The J call may be faulty, since TRBJ2-7 better matches the DNA end. Germline loops: CDR1 MNHNS, CDR2 SASEGT. This CDR3 has 14 residues. CDR3 sequence: CASSEGTGGYEQYF. CDR3 nucleotide sequence: TGTGCCAGCAGTGAAGGGACAGGGGGCTACGAGCAGTACTTC.

This chain uses TRBV6-6 with TRBJ2-2; TRBD2 agrees at 7 bases. CDR1 is MNHNY and CDR2 is SVGAGI in the germline V gene (reference sequence). The length of the CDR3 is 16 residues. V lost 2 bases, J lost 2 bases, and 5 bases stayed unmatched. CDR3: CASSYDSGGNTGELFF. The CDR3 coding sequence is TGTGCCAGCAGTTACGATTCGGGAGGAAACACCGGGGAGCTGTTTTTT.

The chain couples TRBV5-1 to TRBJ2-7; 10 bases map to TRBD2. CDR3 length: 15 amino acids. Germline-derived CDR1 and CDR2 are SGHRS and YFSETQ. The ends lost 2 bases at V and 5 bases at J; junction bases unmatched: 7. Here the CDR3 reads CASSFKREGPHEQYF. The CDR3 bases are TGCGCCAGCAGCTTTAAGCGGGAGGGCCCTCACGAGCAGTACTTC.

The chain has TRBV7-2 and TRBJ2-1; D not resolved. CDR3 length equals 15 residues. Germline V gene data show CDR1 as SGHTA and CDR2 as FQGNSA. Trimming shortened V by 6 bases and J by 0 bases, and 12 bases separated the two germline ends. Here the CDR3 reads CASRSSRSSYNEQFF. In nucleotides, the CDR3 is TGTGCCAGCAGATCTAGTAGGAGCTCCTACAATGAGCAGTTCTTC.

This chain connects TRBV5-1 to TRBJ2-7, with a tentative D call TRBD1 (6 bases). This CDR3 comprises 13 residues. The V gene lost 5 bases and the J gene lost 6 bases, with 15 bases spanning the gap. From germline, CDR1 is SGHRS and CDR2 YFSETQ. CDR3 residues: CASSSLDRFEQYF. The CDR3 nucleotides read TGCGCCAGCAGTTCTTTAGACAGGTTCGAGCAGTACTTC.

This clone is large (0.1 to 1%) within its sample. The chain has TRBV18 and TRBJ2-3; TRBD2 aligns across 9 bases. CDR1 and CDR2 from the germline V gene are KGHSH and LQKENI. There are 16 residues in the CDR3. V was clipped by 2 bases and J by 4 bases; unmatched bases: 7. The CDR3 protein is CASSPNMAGGSDTQYF. The CDR3 region has the DNA TGTGCCAGCTCACCAAATATGGCGGGAGGGTCAGATACGCAGTATTTT.

A word on this clone: The sample carries other DNA sequences with the same CDR3. This chain connects TRBV5-1 to TRBJ1-6; 8 nucleotides agree with TRBD1. Per the germline V gene, CDR1 is SGHRS and CDR2 is YFSETQ. V was clipped by 1 base and J by 0 bases; unmatched bases: 12. CDR3 length: 20 amino acids. The CDR3 reads CASSLTPIAGGSSYNSPLHF. The CDR3 bases are TGCGCCAGCAGCTTGACCCCGATTGCAGGGGGCTCCTCCTATAATTCACCCCTCCACTTT.

CDR3 sequence (DNA): TGTGCCAGCCAGGACAGGGAGAACACTGAAGCTTTCTTT. Protein: CASQDRENTEAFF. V is TRBV6-1 and J is TRBJ1-1, with TRBD1 matching 8 bases. Germline-derived CDR1 and CDR2 are MNHNS and SASEGT. With 8 bases clipped from V and 1 base from J, the junction kept 3 bases outside the gene matches. CDR3 length equals 13 residues.

The chain recombines TRBV25-1 with TRBJ2-7; 7 bases fit TRBD1. The CDR3 covers 15 residues. Trimming cost V 3 bases and J 5 bases; bases outside gene matches: 10. Germline CDR1 MGHDK, CDR2 SYGVNS. CDR3 in amino acids: CASSDPTGTLDEQYF. The CDR3 DNA reads TGTGCCAGCAGTGACCCGACAGGGACCTTAGACGAGCAGTACTTC.

The chain couples TRBV6-5 to TRBJ2-1; 14 nucleotides match TRBD2. Unmatched junction bases numbered 9, after V lost 5 bases and J lost 12 bases. Per germline, CDR1 MNHEY and CDR2 SVGAGI. The CDR3 is 15 residues long. The CDR3 sequence is CASSAGTSGSRGQFF. As DNA, the CDR3 is TGTGCCAGCAGTGCCGGGACTAGCGGGAGTCGGGGGCAGTTCTTC.

This chain links TRBV2 with TRBJ1-6; no firm D call. Germline CDR1 reads SNHLY; CDR2 reads FYNNEI. The CDR3 length is 13 residues. V lost 7 bases and J lost 9, with 13 bases in between. CDR3 coding DNA: TGTGCCAGCAACCTCGACGGGAGTTCACCCCTCCACTTT. This encodes CASNLDGSSPLHF.

The V and J genes are TRBV7-8 and TRBJ1-5, with D tentatively TRBD1 (5 bases). V shed 1 base and J shed 4 bases, with 8 bases lying between them. This CDR3 is built from 14 residues. Per the germline V gene, CDR1 is SGHVS and CDR2 is FQNEAQ. CDR3: CASSLGGLNQPQHF. The CDR3 DNA is TGTGCCAGCAGCTTAGGGGGCCTAAATCAGCCCCAGCATTTT.

V is TRBV5-4 and J is TRBJ2-6, with 9 bases lining up with TRBD1. Germline V gene sequence: CDR1 SGHNT, CDR2 YYREEE (reference sequence). With 2 bases clipped from V and 3 bases from J, the junction kept 6 bases outside the gene matches. CDR3 length: 17 amino acids. The CDR3 region is CASSFGQGLGGANVLTF. The CDR3 DNA reads TGTGCCAGCAGCTTTGGACAGGGGCTGGGTGGGGCCAACGTCCTGACTTTC.

The sample holds a few counts of this clone. The V call is TRBV18, the J call TRBJ1-4; 7 positions match TRBD1. Germline V gene sequence: CDR1 KGHSH, CDR2 LQKENI. The junction had 3 bases not matched to a gene; V was cut back by 6 bases and J by 5 bases. CDR3 length: 13 residues. DNA of the CDR3: TGTGCCAGCTCCGGGACAGCGAATGAAAAACTGTTTTTT. It yields the protein CASSGTANEKLFF.

The chain has TRBV5-1 and TRBJ2-7; D is possibly TRBD2 (6 bases). Trimming took 4 bases from V and 3 from J, leaving 14 bases between them. This CDR3 is 14 amino acids long. Germline V lookup: CDR1 SGHRS, CDR2 YFSETQ. The CDR3 is CASSTFSGSYEQYF. The CDR3 DNA reads as TGCGCCAGCAGCACTTTTTCCGGGAGCTACGAGCAGTACTTC.

This clone has just one count. This sequence joins TRBV7-6 and TRBJ2-7; the match to TRBD2 covers 7 bases. The germline gives CDR1 SGHVS, CDR2 FNYEAQ. There are 16 residues in the CDR3. V lost 0 bases to trimming and J lost 0 bases; unmatched junction nucleotides: 5. The CDR3 bases are TGTGCCAGCAGCTTAGCAGAAGCGGGGAGCTCCTACGAGCAGTACTTC. Translating gives CASSLAEAGSSYEQYF. The full variable domain, in which reference TRBV7-6 and TRBJ2-7 provide the parts outside the CDR3, is GAGVSQSPRYKVTKRGQDVALRCDPISGHVSLYWYRQALGQGPEFLTYFNYEAQQDKSGLPNDRFSAERPEGSISTLTIQRTEQRDSAMYRCASSLAEAGSSYEQYFGPGTRLTVT.